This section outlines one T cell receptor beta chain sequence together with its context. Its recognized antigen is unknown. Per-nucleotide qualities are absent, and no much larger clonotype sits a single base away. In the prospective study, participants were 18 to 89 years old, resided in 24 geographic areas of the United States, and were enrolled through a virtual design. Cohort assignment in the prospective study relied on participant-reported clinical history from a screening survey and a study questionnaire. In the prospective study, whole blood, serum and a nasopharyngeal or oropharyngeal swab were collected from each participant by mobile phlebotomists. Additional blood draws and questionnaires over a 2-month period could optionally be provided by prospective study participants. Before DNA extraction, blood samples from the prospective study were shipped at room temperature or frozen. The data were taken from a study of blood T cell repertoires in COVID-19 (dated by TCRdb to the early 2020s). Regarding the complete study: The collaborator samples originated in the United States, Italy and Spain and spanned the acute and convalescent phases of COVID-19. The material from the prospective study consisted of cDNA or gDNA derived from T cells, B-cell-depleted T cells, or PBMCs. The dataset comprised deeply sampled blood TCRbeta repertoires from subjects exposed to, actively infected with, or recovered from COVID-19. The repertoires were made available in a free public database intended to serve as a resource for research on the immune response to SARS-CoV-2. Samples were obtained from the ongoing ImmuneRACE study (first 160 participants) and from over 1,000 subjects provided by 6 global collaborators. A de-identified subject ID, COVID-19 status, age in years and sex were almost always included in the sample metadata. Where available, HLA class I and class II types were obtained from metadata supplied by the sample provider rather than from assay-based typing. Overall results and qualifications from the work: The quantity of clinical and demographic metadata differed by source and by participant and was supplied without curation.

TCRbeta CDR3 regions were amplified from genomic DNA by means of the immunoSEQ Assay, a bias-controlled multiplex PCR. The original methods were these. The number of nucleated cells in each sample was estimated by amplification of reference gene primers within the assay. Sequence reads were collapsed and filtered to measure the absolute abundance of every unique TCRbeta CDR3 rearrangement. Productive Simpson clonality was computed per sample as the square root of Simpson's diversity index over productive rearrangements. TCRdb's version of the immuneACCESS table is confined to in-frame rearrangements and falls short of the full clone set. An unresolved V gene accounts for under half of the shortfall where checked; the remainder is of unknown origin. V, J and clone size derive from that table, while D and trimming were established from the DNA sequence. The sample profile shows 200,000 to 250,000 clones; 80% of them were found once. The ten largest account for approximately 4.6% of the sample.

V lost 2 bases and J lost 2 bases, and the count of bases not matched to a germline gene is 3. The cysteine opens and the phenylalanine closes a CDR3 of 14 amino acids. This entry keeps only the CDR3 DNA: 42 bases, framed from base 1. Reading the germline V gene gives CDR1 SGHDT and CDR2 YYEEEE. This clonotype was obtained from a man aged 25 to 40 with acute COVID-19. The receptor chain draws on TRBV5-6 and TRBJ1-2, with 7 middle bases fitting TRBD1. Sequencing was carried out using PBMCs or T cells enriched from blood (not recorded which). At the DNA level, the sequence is TGTGCCAGCAGCTTCCGGGACAGAAACTATGGCTACACCTTC. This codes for CASSFRDRNYGYTF.